A selection of T cell receptor beta chains follows, all from one sample in a study of cytomegalovirus exposure and HLA in healthy donors. Sequencing used immunoSEQ multiplex PCR; TCRdb keeps in-frame clones, though not all of them. The repertoire holds around 190,000 clones, with around 82% as singletons. The sequencing input was PBMCs. The source of these receptors is a woman in her twenties or thirties in good health and CMV-seronegative. Each CDR3 is given with its conserved first and last residue. The D gene is left open where the match is weak. The size field is filled for only some rows; it gives once, few, many or a size class.

V gene	clone size	D gene	J gene	CDR3 protein	CDR3 DNA
TRBV7-3	-	-	TRBJ1-1	CASSYSRLQGLTEAFF	TGTGCCAGCAGCTATTCTCGCCTACAGGGCCTGACTGAAGCTTTCTTT
TRBV7-2	-	TRBD2	TRBJ2-2	CASSSGTTYTGELFF	TGTGCCAGCAGCTCCGGGACTACCTACACCGGGGAGCTGTTTTTT
TRBV5-1	-	TRBD1	TRBJ1-2	CASSFSTGGNGYTF	TGCGCCAGCAGCTTTTCCACAGGGGGGAATGGCTACACCTTC
TRBV18	-	TRBD1	TRBJ2-1	CASSTGTGQEQFF	TGTGCCAGCTCAACCGGGACAGGGCAAGAGCAGTTCTTC
TRBV5-1	-	TRBD2	TRBJ2-3	CASSLEVVAGATQYF	TGCGCCAGCAGCTTAGAAGTCGTAGCGGGAGCGACGCAGTATTTT
TRBV27	-	-	TRBJ1-2	CASSPQSTAGYYGYTF	TGTGCCAGCAGCCCTCAATCCACGGCGGGATACTATGGCTACACCTTC
TRBV5-1	-	TRBD1	TRBJ1-2	CASSLRTGELYGYTF	TGCGCCAGCAGCCTACGGACAGGGGAACTCTATGGCTACACCTTC
TRBV19	-	TRBD1	TRBJ1-2	CASSIDTGTGDNYGYTF	TGTGCCAGTAGTATAGACACCGGGACAGGGGATAACTATGGCTACACCTTC
TRBV18	-	TRBD1	TRBJ1-4	CASSLSGTGGEKLFF	TGTGCCAGCTCATTATCCGGGACAGGGGGTGAAAAACTGTTTTTT
TRBV7-2	-	TRBD2	TRBJ2-2	CASSLVGTSGSSVGELFF	TGTGCCAGCAGCTTAGTGGGGACTAGCGGGAGTTCGGTCGGGGAGCTGTTTTTT
TRBV28	-	-	TRBJ1-5	CASTQPGRYSNQPQHF	TGTGCCAGCACCCAACCGGGGAGATATAGCAATCAGCCCCAGCATTTT
TRBV5-1	-	TRBD1	TRBJ1-2	CASSLNRQTGNGYTF	TGCGCCAGCAGCTTGAATCGGCAGACAGGGAATGGCTACACCTTC
TRBV6-1	-	TRBD1	TRBJ1-1	CASSERGQGSWVCGAFF	TGTGCCAGCAGTGAAAGGGGGCAGGGTTCTTGGGTTTGTGGAGCTTTCTTT
TRBV5-1	-	TRBD2	TRBJ2-2	CASARDPGLAGLGGTGELFF	TGCGCCAGCGCCCGCGATCCGGGACTAGCGGGACTAGGGGGAACCGGGGAGCTGTTTTTT
TRBV28	-	-	TRBJ1-3	CASRPLTGLSGNTIYF	TGTGCCAGCAGACCCTTGACAGGCCTCTCTGGAAACACCATATATTTT
TRBV30	-	TRBD2	TRBJ2-1	CAWSVLWSGKDGEQFF	TGTGCCTGGAGTGTACTTTGGAGCGGGAAGGACGGTGAGCAGTTCTTC
TRBV7-9	-	-	TRBJ2-7	CASSSTADSYEQYF	TGTGCCAGCAGCTCCACGGCGGACTCCTACGAGCAGTACTTC
TRBV5-6	once	-	TRBJ1-2	CASSYRARGGYTF	TGTGCCAGCAGCTACAGGGCCAGGGGTGGCTACACCTTC
TRBV28	-	-	TRBJ1-3	CASSALDRGFSGNTIYF	TGTGCCAGCAGTGCTCTTGATAGGGGATTCTCTGGAAACACCATATATTTT
TRBV7-2	-	TRBD2	TRBJ2-7	CASSSGTSGWGITYEQYF	TGTGCCAGCAGCTCGGGGACTAGCGGGTGGGGCATCACCTACGAGCAGTACTTC
TRBV5-1	few	-	TRBJ2-1	CASSLTNSPYNEQFF	TGCGCCAGCAGCTTGACGAACTCCCCCTACAATGAGCAGTTCTTC
TRBV9	-	TRBD2	TRBJ2-1	CASSVGGTSGGAFSREQFF	TGTGCCAGCAGCGTAGGAGGGACTAGCGGGGGGGCATTTTCGCGTGAGCAGTTCTTC
TRBV5-6	once	TRBD1	TRBJ1-3	CASSLPSGTGVDTIYF	TGTGCCAGCAGCCTCCCCTCCGGGACAGGGGTCGACACCATATATTTT
TRBV5-1	-	TRBD1	TRBJ2-7	CASSATGTGGNEQYF	TGCGCCAGCAGCGCTACCGGGACAGGGGGCAACGAGCAGTACTTC
TRBV7-8	-	-	TRBJ2-7	CASSLDLASFYEQYF	TGTGCCAGCAGCTTAGATTTGGCCTCGTTCTACGAGCAGTACTTC
TRBV5-1	-	TRBD1	TRBJ1-6	CASSLTDRDNSPLHF	TGCGCCAGCAGCCTCACGGACAGGGATAATTCACCCCTCCACTTT
TRBV30	-	-	TRBJ2-7	CTWTWGDYEQYF	TGTACCTGGACGTGGGGGGACTACGAGCAGTACTTC
TRBV7-2	few	TRBD1	TRBJ1-5	CASSLGTGWYQPQHF	TGTGCCAGCAGCTTGGGGACAGGGTGGTATCAGCCCCAGCATTTT
TRBV9	few	TRBD2	TRBJ2-1	CASSVGGGGARDEQFF	TGTGCCAGCAGCGTAGGGGGCGGGGGGGCCCGGGATGAGCAGTTCTTC
TRBV9	-	TRBD2	TRBJ2-3	CASSPRTSGATDTQYF	TGTGCCAGCAGCCCCCGGACTAGCGGGGCGACAGATACGCAGTATTTT
TRBV2	few	TRBD2	TRBJ2-1	CASSEAGRESKQFF	TGTGCCAGCAGTGAGGCTGGGCGGGAGTCTAAGCAGTTCTTC